Here is one T cell receptor beta chain with its context. Under the authors' procedure: Nucleated cell counts were estimated from reference gene primer amplification. Sequencing used immunoSEQ multiplex PCR; TCRdb keeps in-frame clones, though not all of them. The V and J calls and the clone size are those of that table, but D and trimming were determined from the DNA. The sample shows around 95,000 clones, around 88% of them seen only once. The sample belongs to a study of blood T cell repertoires in COVID-19. Study overall: Donors in the United States, Italy and Spain gave samples during acute or convalescent COVID-19. T cells, B-cell-depleted T cells, or PBMCs supplied cDNA or gDNA.

Sample: peripheral blood. The TCR was taken from a human donor in a cohort sampled during active COVID-19.

The CDR3 region has the DNA TGTGCCAGCAGCATCGACGGGACTGAAGCTTTCTTT. Its translation is CASSIDGTEAFF. This sequence joins TRBV5-6 and TRBJ1-1; no firm D call. The ends were cut back, 4 bases at V and 5 bases at J, with 9 bases in the middle. This CDR3 is built from 12 residues. Germline assignment: CDR1 SGHDT and CDR2 YYEEEE. Complete variable domain (other parts from reference TRBV5-6 and TRBJ1-1): DAGVTQSPTHLIKTRGQQVTLRCSPKSGHDTVSWYQQALGQGPQFIFQYYEEEERQRGNFPDRFSGHQFPNYSSELNVNALLLGDSALYLCASSIDGTEAFFGQGTRLTVV.